Here is one T cell receptor (beta chain) with its context. The germline CDR1 and CDR2 sequences are LGHNA and YNFKEQ. CDR3 length: 15 residues. The ends lost 3 bases at V and 6 bases at J; junction bases unmatched: 4. This sample was taken from a study of T cell changes during pregnancy in multiple sclerosis. Sequenced by immunoSEQ multiplex PCR; TCRdb stores in-frame clones only, minus some. The table lists tens of thousands of clones, nearly 95% of them singletons, with 0.25% to 0.3% in the top ten. The sample was CD4+ T cells from peripheral blood mononuclear cells, taken in the second trimester of pregnancy. The rearrangement joins TRBV4-2 to TRBJ1-4; TRBD1 agrees at 10 bases. The clonotype was recovered from a female donor with multiple sclerosis, enrolled in a pregnancy study. CDR3 DNA sequence: TGTGCCAGCAGCCAGGCCGGGACAGGGGATGAAAAACTGTTTTTT. This encodes CASSQAGTGDEKLFF.